Listed here are 24 T cell receptor beta chains from one sample, sequenced in a study of T cells after yellow fever vaccination. Each CDR3 protein is one row after TCRdb ran MiXCR on the 5' RACE reads. The repertoire holds approximately 450,000 distinct CDR3 sequences, with roughly 20% as singletons. Specimen: PBMCs, collected before the yellow fever booster vaccination. All receptors derive from a man aged 18 to 35 who received the YFV17D yellow fever vaccine.

The rearrangement uses TRBV4-1 and TRBJ2-2; the match to TRBD2 covers 7 bases. The CDR3 spans 16 residues. With 4 bases clipped from V and 1 base from J, the junction kept 6 bases outside the gene matches. The germline CDR1 and CDR2 sequences are MGHRA and YSYEKL. CDR3 loop: CASSLFKRGNTGELFF. The CDR3 nucleotides read TGCGCCAGCAGCCTCTTTAAGCGGGGGAACACCGGGGAGCTGTTTTTT.

This clonotype has only a few counts. The chain uses TRBV28 and TRBJ1-1, with D hard to call. Germline values: CDR1 MDHEN, CDR2 SYDVKM. This CDR3 spans 12 amino acids. Trimming shortened V by 8 bases and J by 1 base, and 8 bases separated the two germline ends. CDR3 amino acids: CASQRRNTEAFF. The CDR3 coding sequence is TGTGCCAGCCAGAGGAGGAACACTGAAGCTTTCTTT.

V and J are TRBV5-1 and TRBJ1-4; D is possibly TRBD1 (5 bases). CDR1 is SGHRS and CDR2 is YFSETQ in the germline V gene. V was clipped by 1 base and J by 8 bases, with 15 bases between them. The CDR3 is made up of 15 amino acids. This CDR3 is CASSLRGSKGEKLFF. CDR3 DNA: TGCGCCAGCAGCTTGCGGGGGTCCAAGGGAGAAAAACTGTTTTTT.

In DNA form, the CDR3 reads TGCAGTGCTAGATCAGGGGGTGCCTACGAGCAGTACTTC. The encoded protein is CSARSGGAYEQYF. The chain has TRBV20-1 and TRBJ2-7; 7 bases fit TRBD1. The CDR3 extends over 13 amino acids. V dropped 2 bases and J dropped 2; count of bases not matched to a gene: 3. CDR1 and CDR2 (germline): DFQATT, SNEGSKA (reference sequence).

The chain is built from TRBV5-1 and TRBJ1-2, with 9 bases that match TRBD1. Germline V gene data show CDR1 as SGHRS and CDR2 as YFSETQ. CDR3 length equals 13 residues. After removal of 2 bases from V and 8 bases from J, the junction contained 4 bases not matched to a gene. In DNA form, the CDR3 reads TGCGCCAGCAGCTTACAGGGGGCTGAAGGCTACACCTTC. This codes for CASSLQGAEGYTF.

The gene calls are TRBV7-9 and TRBJ1-2; 9 nucleotides agree with TRBD1. The V segment lost 1 base and the J segment 4 bases; nucleotides outside the gene matches: 16. The V gene's germline CDR1 is SEHNR and CDR2 FQNEAQ (reference sequence). This CDR3 is built from 19 residues. CDR3 sequence reads: CASSLVRDRAEGFVYGYTF. The DNA of the CDR3 is TGTGCCAGCAGCTTAGTCCGGGACAGGGCCGAGGGGTTCGTCTATGGCTACACCTTC. Full variable domain (rest looked up from reference TRBV7-9 and TRBJ1-2): DTGVSQNPRHKITKRGQNVTFRCDPISEHNRLYWYRQTLGQGPEFLTYFQNEAQLEKSRLLSDRFSAERPKGSFSTLEIQRTEQGDSAMYLCASSLVRDRAEGFVYGYTFGSGTRLTVV.

This clonotype appeared a few times. This rearrangement joins TRBV4-2 to TRBJ2-5; 9 bases fit TRBD1. The CDR3 length is 15 residues. With 1 base clipped from V and 5 bases from J, the junction kept 5 bases outside the gene matches. The germline V gene encodes CDR1 LGHNA and CDR2 YNFKEQ. Here the CDR3 reads CASSQGTGAGETQYF. CDR3 nucleotide sequence: TGTGCCAGCAGCCAAGGGACAGGGGCAGGGGAGACCCAGTACTTC.

This clonotype was seen ten or more times. The chain is built from TRBV20-1 and TRBJ2-3; D unclear. Trimming pared 6 bases from V and 2 bases from J, leaving 9 bases between. This CDR3 is 12 amino acids long. Looked up from germline, CDR1 is DFQATT and CDR2 is SNEGSKA (reference sequence). CDR3 region: CSAPEATDTQYF. The CDR3 nucleotides are TGCAGTGCCCCTGAGGCCACAGATACGCAGTATTTT.

This rearrangement joins TRBV7-9 to TRBJ1-4, with D perhaps TRBD1 (5 bases). The ends were cut back, 4 bases at V and 6 bases at J, with 18 bases in the middle. The V gene's germline CDR1 is SEHNR and CDR2 FQNEAQ (reference sequence). This CDR3 spans 16 amino acids. CDR3 loop: CASSSSRGDLDEKLFF. In DNA, the CDR3 is TGTGCCAGCAGCTCGTCTAGAGGGGACCTGGATGAAAAACTGTTTTTT.

This clonotype turned up a few times. The rearrangement links TRBV3-1 to TRBJ1-1, with unresolved D. Between the trimmed V and J ends, which lost 0 bases and 13 bases, there was a span of 15 bases. This CDR3 has 13 residues. From germline, CDR1 is LGHDT and CDR2 YNNKEL (reference sequence). The CDR3 region has the DNA TGTGCCAGCAGCCAAGATCCTCCGTACCGGTATTTCTTT. Translated: CASSQDPPYRYFF.

The chain carries TRBV6-2 or TRBV6-3 and TRBJ2-4; 9 bases match TRBD1. V gave up 6 bases and J gave up 7 bases; unmatched junction bases: 10. CDR1 is MNHEY and CDR2 is SVGEGT in the germline V gene. The CDR3 is 15 residues long. The CDR3: CASSYRGTGTNIQYF. In DNA form, the CDR3 reads TGTGCCAGCAGCTATAGGGGGACAGGGACGAACATTCAGTACTTC.

A few counts support this clonotype. The genes are TRBV5-5 and TRBJ1-6; 7 nucleotides line up with TRBD1. The CDR3 length is 15 residues. Germline-derived CDR1 and CDR2 are SGHKS and YYEKEE (reference sequence). V gave up 4 bases and J gave up 4 bases; unmatched junction bases: 5. The CDR3 sequence: CASSRQGHYNSPLHF. The DNA for the CDR3 is TGTGCCAGCAGCCGACAGGGCCATTATAATTCACCCCTCCACTTT.

This clonotype has a handful of counts. This chain joins TRBV28 and TRBJ1-2; TRBD1 agrees at 7 bases. J gave up 2 bases and V 6 bases, and 3 bases lay outside the gene matches. The CDR3 has 13 residues. Germline assignment: CDR1 MDHEN and CDR2 SYDVKM. CDR3 sequence (DNA): TGTGCCAGCAGGTCACAGGGGAACTATGGCTACACCTTC. Protein product: CASRSQGNYGYTF.

In its sample, this clonotype was seen a few times. V usage is TRBV5-1 and J usage is TRBJ1-5, with unresolved D. V was cut by 0 bases and J by 11 bases, with 12 bases left in between. Germline V gene lookup returns CDR1 SGHRS and CDR2 YFSETQ. This CDR3 comprises 13 residues. The CDR3 DNA is TGCGCCAGCAGCTTGGAGTCCAGATCCGCCCAGCATTTT. It specifies CASSLESRSAQHF. The full variable domain, with the rest looked up from reference TRBV5-1 and TRBJ1-5, is KAGVTQTPRYLIKTRGQQVTLSCSPISGHRSVSWYQQTPGQGLQFLFEYFSETQRNKGNFPGRFSGRQFSNSRSEMNVSTLELGDSALYLCASSLESRSAQHFGDGTRLSIL.

This clonotype was found a few times. The chain joins TRBV7-3 to TRBJ2-3; maybe TRBD2 (6 bases). The CDR3 consists of 12 residues. From germline, CDR1 is SGHTA and CDR2 FQGTGA. With 3 bases removed from V and 5 bases from J, the gap between germline ends came to 6 bases. The CDR3: CASSFGRDTQYF. The CDR3 DNA is TGTGCCAGCAGCTTCGGGAGAGATACGCAGTATTTT.

This clonotype was detected only once. The genes are TRBV18 and TRBJ1-6, with D tentatively TRBD1 (6 bases). The germline CDR1 and CDR2 sequences are KGHSH and LQKENI. V was shortened by 2 bases and J by 5 bases, with 13 bases between the two germline ends. This CDR3 is 16 amino acids long. The CDR3 sequence: CASSPGQQTDNSPLHF. The CDR3 DNA sequence: TGTGCCAGCTCACCAGGACAGCAAACTGATAATTCACCCCTCCACTTT.

This clonotype turned up a few times. The V gene is TRBV6-2 or TRBV6-3, the J gene TRBJ2-7; possibly TRBD2 for D (6 bases). V was trimmed by 6 bases and J by 2 bases, leaving 17 bases between them. CDR1 MNHEY and CDR2 SVGEGT come from the germline V gene. This CDR3 is built from 15 residues. CDR3 DNA: TGTGCCAGCAGAACTTCCGAAGGGGAGGCCTACGAGCAGTACGTC. Amino acids: CASRTSEGEAYEQYV.

The V and J genes are TRBV20-1 and TRBJ1-6; D may be TRBD1 (5 bases). This CDR3 is 16 amino acids long. Trimming stripped 6 bases from V and 9 bases from J, with 24 bases between. The germline V gene has CDR1 DFQATT and CDR2 SNEGSKA (reference sequence). CDR3 DNA sequence: TGCAGTGCCGGAGACGCCCGGGGCAGGTCCACTTCACCCCTCCACTTT. Protein product: CSAGDARGRSTSPLHF.

This clonotype was found a few times. The CDR3 loop is CSVERGAEAFF. CDR3 DNA sequence: TGCAGCGTTGAGAGGGGGGCTGAAGCTTTCTTT. The V gene is TRBV29-1, the J gene TRBJ1-1, with a weak D call TRBD1 (6 bases). With 3 bases removed from V and 6 bases from J, the gap between germline ends came to 8 bases. This CDR3 comprises 11 residues. Germline V lookup: CDR1 SQVTM, CDR2 ANQGSEA. The full variable domain, rest sourced from reference TRBV29-1 and TRBJ1-1, is SAVISQKPSRDICQRGTSLTIQCQVDSQVTMMFWYRQQPGQSLTLIATANQGSEATYESGFVIDKFPISRPNLTFSTLTVSNMSPEDSSIYLCSVERGAEAFFGQGTRLTVV.

This clonotype was picked up many times. The chain uses TRBV12-3 or TRBV12-4 and TRBJ1-2; D is undetermined. The CDR3 totals 12 residues. The ends were cut back, 6 bases at V and 7 bases at J, with 12 bases in the middle. The CDR3 spells CASSRESGGYTF. The CDR3 DNA reads as TGTGCCAGCAGCCGCGAGTCGGGTGGCTACACCTTC.

This clonotype was seen a handful of times. The chain employs TRBV6-5 and TRBJ1-4, with 8 bases that match TRBD1. With V trimmed by 2 bases and J by 10 bases, 9 bases remained unmatched. CDR1 MNHEY and CDR2 SVGAGI come from the germline V gene. The CDR3 is 15 amino acids. CDR3 DNA sequence: TGTGCCAGCAGTTACCATCCAGGGGGCATTGGAAAACTGTTTTTT. Its translation: CASSYHPGGIGKLFF.

This clonotype was recorded a few times. This chain uses TRBV5-1 with TRBJ1-2; TRBD1 agrees at 7 bases. V gave up 4 bases and J gave up 2 bases; unmatched junction bases: 5. There are 14 residues in the CDR3. Germline V lookup: CDR1 SGHRS, CDR2 YFSETQ. CDR3 nucleotides: TGCGCCAGCAGCGACGGACAGGTGAACTATGGCTACACCTTC. As protein: CASSDGQVNYGYTF.

V and J are TRBV7-2 and TRBJ1-4, with 10 nucleotides matching TRBD1. Trimming at V came to 0 bases and at J to 14 bases, leaving 6 bases not matched to a gene. This CDR3 is 14 amino acids long. The germline gives CDR1 SGHTA, CDR2 FQGNSA. The DNA for the CDR3 is TGTGCCAGCAGCTTAGCGCAGGGACAGGGGTCTCTGTTTTTT. Amino acid sequence: CASSLAQGQGSLFF.

CDR3 coding DNA: TGTCCCAGTCCCTGGCCTCGCGGGAGGTCCGACGAGCAGTACGTC. This translates into CPSPWPRGRSDEQYV. The chain carries TRBV6-5 and TRBJ2-7; 8 positions match TRBD2. The length of the CDR3 is 15 residues. Germline values: CDR1 MNHEY, CDR2 SVGAGI.